This TCR beta chain originates from a study of early T cells in non-severe SARS-CoV-2 infection. Study as a whole: Unsorted whole blood bulk RNA was sequenced, with unpaired chains.

Germline lookup yields CDR1 SEHNR and CDR2 FQNEAQ (reference sequence). The J segment lost 5 bases and the V segment lost 4 bases, leaving 2 bases of the junction unmatched. The CDR3 spans 15 residues. Individual cDNA molecules received unique molecular identifiers during library preparation. From the 5' RACE reads, TCRdb called clonotypes with MiXCR, one entry per CDR3 protein. The sample has under 95,000 distinct CDR3 sequences, roughly 12% seen once. This sequence originates from an adult who was a healthcare worker with PCR-confirmed SARS-CoV-2 infection or an uninfected control (not recorded which). This chain links TRBV7-9 with TRBJ2-1; 13 bases align to TRBD2. The sequencing input was whole blood. The CDR3 here is CASSWGLAGNNEQFF. For the CDR3, the DNA is TGTGCCAGCAGCTGGGGACTAGCGGGGAACAATGAGCAGTTCTTC.